Listed here are 5 T cell receptor beta chains from one sample, sequenced in a study of T cells in Graves' hyperthyroidism and ophthalmopathy. RNA transcripts gave rise to amplified TCR beta CDR3 regions. Using the HTBI primer set, a first-round RT-PCR was run on the TCR CDR3. TCRdb re-analysed the multiplex PCR reads in MiXCR, keeping a single row per CDR3 protein. Among about 150,000 distinct CDR3 sequences, approximately 20% were seen once, and the ten largest hold 60% to 70%. The sample consisted of blood. Every receptor here comes from a woman aged 50 to 60 with Graves' hyperthyroidism that later progressed to Graves' ophthalmopathy.

This clonotype was seen many times. This sequence joins TRBV18 and TRBJ2-5; the D is unclear. V lost 3 bases and J lost 5, with 10 bases in between. The CDR3 runs 13 residues. CDR1 is KGHSH and CDR2 is LQKENI in the germline V gene. CDR3 loop: CASSPSMVETQYF. DNA of the CDR3: TGTGCCAGCTCACCGTCTATGGTGGAGACCCAGTACTTC.

This clonotype was seen at least ten times. J is TRBJ2-3 and V is TRBV5-1; D could derive from TRBD1 or TRBD2 (5 bases each). Germline V gene sequence: CDR1 SGHRS, CDR2 YFSETQ. The CDR3 spans 15 residues. Trimming stripped 5 bases from V and 0 bases from J, with 13 bases between. In DNA, the CDR3 is TGCGCCAGCAGTACCGGGACCTCTAGCACAGATACGCAGTATTTT. Translating gives CASSTGTSSTDTQYF.

This chain connects TRBV27 to TRBJ1-6, with a tentative D call TRBD1 (5 bases). The germline V gene encodes CDR1 MNHEY and CDR2 SMNVEV (reference sequence). The CDR3 loop spans 14 amino acids. V was pared by 4 bases and J by 9 bases, with 13 bases between. The DNA for the CDR3 is TGTGCCAGCAGTTCCTGGGACTCTGGTTCACCCCTCCACTTT. The encoded protein is CASSSWDSGSPLHF.

This chain links TRBV28 with TRBJ2-2, with 8 bases matching TRBD1. Germline CDR1 MDHEN, CDR2 SYDVKM. After removal of 6 bases from V and 3 bases from J, the junction contained 15 bases not matched to a gene. The CDR3 covers 18 residues. The CDR3 coding sequence is TGTGCCAGCAGCGCCAAGGGACAGGCCCTCAGGCACACCGGGGAGCTGTTTTTT. Translation: CASSAKGQALRHTGELFF.

Comments on this clonotype: A clone one base away is much larger, so this may be a read error. V gene TRBV11-2 combines with J gene TRBJ2-1, with a tentative D call TRBD2 (5 bases). The CDR3 has 15 residues. Germline V gene data show CDR1 as SGHAT and CDR2 as FQNNGV. The chain's CDR3 is CAGSLDQISTGEQFF. The CDR3 nucleotides read TGTGCCGGCAGCTTAGATCAGATCTCCACGGGGGAGCAGTTCTTC.